This T cell receptor (beta chain) was sequenced in a study of blood T cell repertoires in COVID-19. Study members were between about 18 and 89 years old and lived in 20 to 25 US regions. Researchers sorted participants into cohorts using their self-reported clinical history. Two negative PCRs, clearance, or symptom resolution had been documented for recovered Cohort 3 donors. The CDR3 extends over 12 amino acids. Germline lookup yields CDR1 MDHEN and CDR2 SYDVKM. V lost 8 bases and J lost 8; bases outside the gene matches: 8. Authors' processing steps: Reference gene primer amplification gave estimated nucleated cell counts. Sequencing was performed with immunoSEQ multiplex PCR; in TCRdb, only in-frame clones are kept and a portion is missing. The V and J calls and clone size were taken over from that table, and D and trimming were inferred from the DNA. Of about 350,000 clones in the sample, roughly 84% were seen once.

The clonotype originates from a woman in her twenties or thirties who had recovered from COVID-19. The sequencing input was PBMCs or T cells enriched from blood (not recorded which). The V call is TRBV28, the J call TRBJ1-2; 7 bases align to TRBD1. The CDR3 is CASRTGVLGYTF. The CDR3 bases are TGTGCCAGCCGTACAGGGGTACTCGGCTACACCTTC.